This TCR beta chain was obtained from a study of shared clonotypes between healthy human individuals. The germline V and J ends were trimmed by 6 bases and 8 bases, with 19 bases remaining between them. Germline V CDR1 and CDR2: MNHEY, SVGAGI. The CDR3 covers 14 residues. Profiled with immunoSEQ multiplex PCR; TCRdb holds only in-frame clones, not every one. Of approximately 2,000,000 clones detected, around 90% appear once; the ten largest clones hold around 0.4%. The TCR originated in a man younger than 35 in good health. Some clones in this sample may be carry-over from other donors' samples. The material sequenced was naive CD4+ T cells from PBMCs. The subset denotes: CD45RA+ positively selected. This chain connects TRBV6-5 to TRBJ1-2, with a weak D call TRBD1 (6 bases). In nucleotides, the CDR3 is TGTGCCAGCAGCCGAACCACAGGGCCTAGCGGCTACACCTTC. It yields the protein CASSRTTGPSGYTF.